The T cell receptor (beta chain) described here comes from a study of cytotoxic CD8 clonotypes in ibrutinib-treated CLL. CDR1 and CDR2 (germline): MDHEN, SYDVKM. V dropped 1 base and J dropped 2 bases, with 3 bases sitting between them. This CDR3 has 13 amino acids. The table came from immunoSEQ multiplex PCR; TCRdb's copy has only in-frame clones and leaves some out. The table has some 200,000 clones, 70% seen once; the top ten hold about 6.2%. The V call is TRBV28, the J call TRBJ2-1; D remains unclear. This clonotype was sampled from a human donor with chronic lymphocytic leukemia. Sequenced here: PBMCs, sampled after 12 months of ibrutinib treatment. CDR3 sequence (DNA): TGTGCCAGCAGTTTATCCCCCTACAATGAGCAGTTCTTC. Its protein is CASSLSPYNEQFF.